The clone carrying this T cell receptor (beta chain) was recorded a few times. Germline assignment: CDR1 SGHAT and CDR2 FQNNGV. The V end lost 1 base, the J end lost 0 bases, and 13 bases lay between the germline ends. CDR3 length: 17 residues. The sample is drawn from a study of OX40 agonist ivuxolimab in advanced cancers. Some clones are missing from TCRdb's copy, which holds only in-frame ones; the method was immunoSEQ multiplex PCR. The repertoire holds about 15,000 clones, with roughly 81% as singletons. The sequence came from an adult with an advanced solid tumor such as melanoma, head and neck, liver or kidney cancer. The source was CD4+ or CD8+ T cells sorted from blood, collected in a trial of the OX40 agonist ivuxolimab. The genes are TRBV11-2 and TRBJ2-1, with a weak D call TRBD2 (6 bases). Written as DNA, the CDR3 is TGTGCCAGCAGCTTAGTTCGCGGCGGGAACTCCTACAATGAGCAGTTCTTC. Translated, it gives CASSLVRGGNSYNEQFF.